This TCR beta chain was identified in a study of blood T cell repertoires in COVID-19. Looking at the study overall: The study drew acute and convalescent COVID-19 samples from the United States, Italy and Spain. Sample material is recorded as cDNA or gDNA derived from T cells, B-cell-depleted T cells, or PBMCs.

Trimming removed 4 bases at V and 4 bases at J, with 12 bases between. The CDR3 is 14 amino acids. Germline CDR1 and CDR2: SGHRS and YFSETQ. Across under 25 US areas, participants ranged in age from roughly 18 to 95 years. Participants' own reports of clinical history determined their cohort assignment. Clones were read by immunoSEQ multiplex PCR, and TCRdb kept only the in-frame ones, dropping some. The sample lists 310,000 or so clones; nearly 90% were seen once. The V call is TRBV5-1, the J call TRBJ1-3; no reliable D call. The receptor was isolated from a woman under 40 who had recovered from COVID-19. The sample was PBMCs or T cells enriched from blood (not recorded which). CDR3: CASSPGEEGNTIYF. CDR3 sequence (DNA): TGCGCCAGCAGCCCCGGGGAGGAGGGAAACACCATATATTTT.